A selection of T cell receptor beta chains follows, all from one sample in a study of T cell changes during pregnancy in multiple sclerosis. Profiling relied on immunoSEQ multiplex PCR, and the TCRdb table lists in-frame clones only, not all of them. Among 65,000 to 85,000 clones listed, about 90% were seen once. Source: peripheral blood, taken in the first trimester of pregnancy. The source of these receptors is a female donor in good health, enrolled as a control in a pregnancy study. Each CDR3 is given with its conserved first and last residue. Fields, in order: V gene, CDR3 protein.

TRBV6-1	CASGQGIPDTQYF
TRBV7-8	CASSYYSGPYEQYF
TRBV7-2	CASSFSGVTYNEQFF
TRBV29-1	CSVSSGRTYEQYF
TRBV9	CASSPILTVEAFF
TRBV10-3	CAISYAMGAGGADTQYF
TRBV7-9	CASSPTSGPNTGELFF
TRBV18	CASSNYDRAGANVLTF
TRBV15	CATSRGLAGNTIYF
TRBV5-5	CASSTIGTGGRGYTF
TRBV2	CASTGLAMNTEAFF
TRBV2	CASSQDRGYQPQHF